The TCR beta chain described here comes from a study of T cell responses to AZD1222 COVID-19 vaccine. With 7 bases removed from V and 6 bases from J, the gap between germline ends came to 16 bases. This CDR3 comprises 14 residues. Germline V gene data show CDR1 as LNHDA and CDR2 as SQIVND (reference sequence). Using immunoSEQ multiplex PCR, the repertoire was profiled, and TCRdb retains in-frame clones only, with some absent. The table includes approximately 130,000 clones, approximately 85% detected once. Study-wide results and caveats: Samples come after the peak T cell response, not at day 14.

A word on this clone: Its antigen is not known.

Here the sequenced sample was peripheral blood, taken 28 days after the second dose of the MenACWY control vaccine. The V gene is TRBV19, the J gene TRBJ1-5; D is uncertain. This clonotype originated in an adult who received the MenACWY meningococcal vaccine as a control. This CDR3 is CASKERREGQPQHF. The CDR3 coding sequence is TGTGCCAGTAAAGAGAGGAGGGAGGGTCAGCCCCAGCATTTT. The full variable domain, its missing parts supplied by reference TRBV19 and TRBJ1-5, is DGGITQSPKYLFRKEGQNVTLSCEQNLNHDAMYWYRQDPGQGLRLIYYSQIVNDFQKGDIAEGYSVSREKKESFPLTVTSAQKNPTAFYLCASKERREGQPQHFGDGTRLSIL.